Shown below are 15 T cell receptor beta chains from a single sample sequenced in a study of blood T cell repertoires in COVID-19. Libraries were prepared by immunoSEQ multiplex PCR; TCRdb keeps only in-frame clonotypes and omits some of them. The table includes 190,000 or so clones, 70% to 85% detected once. The sequenced sample consisted of peripheral blood. The receptors here all came from a human donor with acute or convalescent COVID-19. The donor label of this sample is uncertain.

This sequence joins TRBV21-1 and TRBJ1-5; TRBD1, the D gene given by the table, was not confirmed from the DNA. TRBV21-1 is a known pseudogene. The CDR3 is made up of 15 amino acids. DNA of the CDR3: TGTGCCAGCATCTCGGACAGGGACCTCAATCAGCCCCAGCATTTT. Translated, it gives CASISDRDLNQPQHF.

The rearrangement links TRBV19 to TRBJ2-3, with 11 bases identical to TRBD2. The CDR3 length is 16 residues. CDR1 and CDR2 (germline): LNHDA, SQIVND (reference sequence). Germline trimming cut 5 bases from V and 4 bases from J; bases unmatched to any gene: 8. DNA for the CDR3: TGTGCCAGTAGTCGGCTAGCGGGAGGTTATGCAGATACGCAGTATTTT. Protein: CASSRLAGGYADTQYF.

The chain uses TRBV5-1 and TRBJ2-7, with a tentative D call TRBD2 (5 bases). V shed 0 bases and J shed 2 bases, with 15 bases lying between them. CDR3 length: 16 amino acids. From germline, CDR1 is SGHRS and CDR2 YFSETQ. Here the CDR3 reads CASSLGLTTGTYEQYF. The CDR3 coding sequence is TGCGCCAGCAGCTTGGGGCTGACGACGGGGACCTACGAGCAGTACTTC.

The chain is built from TRBV6-2 or TRBV6-3 and TRBJ1-1, with TRBD1 identical over 8 bases. Germline CDR1 and CDR2: MNHEY and SVGEGT. V gave up 6 bases and J gave up 5 bases; unmatched junction bases: 11. The CDR3 is 15 amino acids. The CDR3 region is CASSLAPDRATEAFF. CDR3 coding DNA: TGTGCCAGCAGCCTTGCACCGGACAGGGCTACTGAAGCTTTCTTT.

V and J are TRBV6-5 and TRBJ2-1, with D maybe TRBD2 (6 bases). Germline V gene lookup returns CDR1 MNHEY and CDR2 SVGAGI. The CDR3 runs to 15 residues. Between the trimmed V and J ends, which lost 5 bases and 3 bases, there was a span of 14 bases. The CDR3, as DNA: TGTGCCAGCAGTCATGGGGGGTTGGGCTACAATGAGCAGTTCTTC. Translated, it gives CASSHGGLGYNEQFF.

This rearrangement joins TRBV30 to TRBJ1-5, with D possibly being TRBD1 (5 bases). This CDR3 has 15 residues. Germline values: CDR1 GTSNPN, CDR2 SVGIG (reference sequence). Trimming removed 3 bases at V and 4 bases at J, with 16 bases between. The CDR3 spells CAWSLPRGINQPQHF. CDR3 nucleotides: TGTGCCTGGAGCCTACCGCGGGGGATTAATCAGCCCCAGCATTTT.

V usage is TRBV12-3 or TRBV12-4 and J usage is TRBJ1-2; D unresolved. CDR3 size: 12 residues. V was clipped by 3 bases and J by 8 bases, with 10 bases between them. The CDR3 nucleotides read TGTGCCAGCAGTTTCGACCGGAGGGGCTACACCTTC. Its protein is CASSFDRRGYTF.

The chain joins TRBV2 to TRBJ1-5; 8 bases line up with TRBD1. CDR1 and CDR2 from the germline V gene are SNHLY and FYNNEI. V dropped 3 bases and J dropped 3; count of bases not matched to a gene: 4. This CDR3 has 15 residues. The chain's CDR3 is CASSEDRVFNQPQHF. As DNA, the CDR3 is TGTGCCAGCAGTGAGGACAGGGTCTTCAATCAGCCCCAGCATTTT.

This clone occurred once. In nucleotides, the CDR3 is TGTGCCAGTAGTATGGGGGCGCCGAACACTGAAGCTTTCTTT. Amino acids: CASSMGAPNTEAFF. This chain links TRBV19 with TRBJ1-1; tentatively, D is TRBD1 (6 bases). CDR3 length: 14 residues. The germline V gene encodes CDR1 LNHDA and CDR2 SQIVND (reference sequence). Trimming pared 3 bases from V and 1 base from J, leaving 9 bases between.

The chain carries TRBV18 and TRBJ2-7, with 8 nucleotides matching TRBD1. J was trimmed by 7 bases and V by 3 bases; bases with no gene match: 20. CDR3 length: 18 amino acids. Germline V gene data show CDR1 as KGHSH and CDR2 as LQKENI. CDR3 loop: CASSPLDRVRDPRGEQYF. CDR3 bases: TGTGCCAGCTCACCGCTGGACAGGGTAAGAGACCCGCGGGGTGAGCAGTACTTC.

This chain uses TRBV18 with TRBJ1-1; weak D call: TRBD1 (5 bases). This CDR3 is 12 amino acids long. Trimming took off 2 bases at V and 7 bases at J, with 8 bases between the two ends. Germline lookup yields CDR1 KGHSH and CDR2 LQKENI. This chain's CDR3 is CASSPGGIEAFF. In DNA, the CDR3 is TGTGCCAGCTCACCAGGGGGGATTGAAGCTTTCTTT.

The chain joins TRBV7-2 to TRBJ1-3, with 7 positions matching TRBD1. V was pared by 8 bases and J by 3 bases, with 7 bases of the junction left unmatched. The CDR3 length is 14 residues. Germline V gene sequence: CDR1 SGHTA, CDR2 FQGNSA. The CDR3: CASALTGYGNTIYF. The CDR3 coding sequence is TGTGCCAGCGCCCTGACAGGGTATGGAAACACCATATATTTT.

The V gene is TRBV9, the J gene TRBJ2-1, with a possible D match to TRBD2 (6 bases). The germline gives CDR1 SGDLS, CDR2 YYNGEE. This CDR3 is built from 15 residues. The V end was cut by 0 bases, the J end by 4 bases, with 11 bases between. CDR3 amino acids: CASSVVAGPYNEQFF. The CDR3 DNA sequence: TGTGCCAGCAGCGTAGTCGCGGGACCGTACAATGAGCAGTTCTTC.

This clone is a singleton in its sample. The genes are TRBV6-2 or TRBV6-3 and TRBJ2-2; TRBD2 matches 9 bases. This CDR3 spans 15 amino acids. V gave up 2 bases and J gave up 7 bases; unmatched junction bases: 5. The germline gives CDR1 MNHEY, CDR2 SVGEGT. CDR3 in DNA: TGTGCCAGCAGTTACGCGGGAGGGCCGAGCGGGGAGCTGTTTTTT. Translated, it gives CASSYAGGPSGELFF.

The chain couples TRBV18 to TRBJ2-3; 9 positions match TRBD2. Germline lookup yields CDR1 KGHSH and CDR2 LQKENI. Trimming removed 3 bases from V and 1 base from J; junction bases left unmatched: 2. The length of the CDR3 is 15 residues. This CDR3 is CASSPLAGGTDTQYF. The CDR3 coding sequence is TGTGCCAGCTCACCGTTAGCGGGGGGCACAGATACGCAGTATTTT.